This T cell receptor (beta chain) appears in the sequencing data of a study of T cells after yellow fever vaccination. Study context: When fractions had low cell numbers, they were prepared with SMART-Seq v4 Ultra Low Input. Regarding the study as a whole: The booster response re-showed most primary clones: roughly 97% CD4, approximately 85% CD8.

V was trimmed by 1 base and J by 3 bases, leaving 9 bases between them. CDR1 is LGHDT, CDR2 YNNKEL, per germline (reference sequence). This CDR3 is 14 amino acids long. In TCRdb, the 5' RACE reads were re-called with MiXCR into one record per CDR3 protein. The table records about 120,000 distinct CDR3 sequences, roughly 10% of them present only once. Note on this clonotype: The antigen is undetermined.

The source is a man between 18 and 35 years old who received the YFV17D yellow fever vaccine. The sample in question was CD8+ T cells sorted from PBMCs, obtained on the day of the yellow fever booster vaccination. The genes are TRBV3-1 and TRBJ2-5; D unresolved. The CDR3 spells CASSQGYLEETQYF. For the CDR3, the DNA is TGTGCCAGCAGCCAAGGTTACTTGGAAGAGACCCAGTACTTC.